This is a list of T cell receptor beta chains from one sample in a study of cytomegalovirus exposure and HLA in healthy donors. Repertoires were generated with immunoSEQ multiplex PCR, while TCRdb's copy carries only in-frame clones and drops some. Of fewer than 130,000 clones in the sample, 80% to 85% were seen once. Sequencing was done on a sample of PBMCs. The receptors were sampled from a woman aged 55-69 years in good health and CMV-seropositive. Each CDR3 is given with its conserved first and last residue. Fields, in order: D gene, J gene, clone size, V gene, CDR3 DNA, CDR3 protein. D genes are given only for firm matches. Only part of the rows carry a size: once, few, many, or a class if the clone is expanded.

>-|TRBJ1-2|-|TRBV5-4
TGTGCCAGCAGTTGGGGCGGGGGTGCGTTTAACTATGGCTACACCTTC
CASSWGGGAFNYGYTF
>TRBD2|TRBJ2-3|-|TRBV7-9
TGTGCCAGCAGTTTTCGTAAAGAGCGGGATAGGACAGATACGCAGTATTTT
CASSFRKERDRTDTQYF
>TRBD2|TRBJ2-7|-|TRBV7-2
TGTGCCAGCAGCCCACGGGACTATTCCTACGAGCAGTACTTC
CASSPRDYSYEQYF
>TRBD2|TRBJ2-7|once|TRBV9
TGTGCCAGCAGCTCCGGGACGGGCGGGAGGGGTGCCTACGAGCAGTACTTC
CASSSGTGGRGAYEQYF
>TRBD2|TRBJ2-5|-|TRBV5-1
TGCGCCAGCAGCTTACTAGCGGGATATGAGACCCAGTACTTC
CASSLLAGYETQYF
>-|TRBJ1-1|-|TRBV28
TGTGCCAGCAGTCGCGACAGGAAGAACACTGAAGCTTTCTTT
CASSRDRKNTEAFF
>-|TRBJ1-3|few|TRBV7-6
TGTGCCAGCAGCTTAGGACAGCAAAACTCTGGAAACACCATATATTTT
CASSLGQQNSGNTIYF
>-|TRBJ2-6|-|TRBV18
TGTGCCAGCTCACCACGGCAGGGCGAACCCCCTGGGGCCAACGTCCTGACTTTC
CASSPRQGEPPGANVLTF
>-|TRBJ2-1|-|TRBV7-9
TGTGCCAGCAGCCGGAGGGGCTCCTACAATGAGCAGTTCTTC
CASSRRGSYNEQFF
>-|TRBJ2-7|-|TRBV10-2
TGCGCCAGCAGTGAGTCCGTCACAGTCTCCTACGAGCAGTACTTC
CASSESVTVSYEQYF
>TRBD1|TRBJ1-2|-|TRBV28
TGTGCCAGCAGCAAGACAGGGTCTAACTATGGCTACACCTTC
CASSKTGSNYGYTF
>-|TRBJ1-2|-|TRBV30
TGTGCCTGGAGTGTACAGGTCAACTATGGCTACACCTTC
CAWSVQVNYGYTF
>-|TRBJ2-1|-|TRBV7-9
TGTGCCGGTGAGAGCGGTGAGCAGTTCTTC
CAGESGEQFF
>TRBD1|TRBJ1-2|-|TRBV6-5
TGTGCCAGCACCCCTACCTACGGGACAGGGTATGGCTACACCTTC
CASTPTYGTGYGYTF
>-|TRBJ1-4|-|TRBV6-5
TGTGCCAGCAGGTCGGCAGGGGCGGATGAAAAACTGTTTTTT
CASRSAGADEKLFF
>TRBD1|TRBJ2-2|-|TRBV11-2
TGTGCCAGCAGCTTAGTGGCCGGGACAGCGAACACCGGGGAGCTGTTTTTT
CASSLVAGTANTGELFF
>-|TRBJ2-5|-|TRBV10-1
TGCGCCAGCAGTGAGGGCGGATCACAAGAGACCCAGTACTTC
CASSEGGSQETQYF
>-|TRBJ2-3|-|TRBV5-1
TGCGCCAGCAGCTTTGGCGGGGCCAGCACAGATACGCAGTATTTT
CASSFGGASTDTQYF
>-|TRBJ2-5|-|TRBV2
TGTGCCAGCAAGCAACTAAACGGACAAGAGACCCAGTACTTC
CASKQLNGQETQYF
>TRBD2|TRBJ2-7|-|TRBV29-1
TGCAGCGCCGCCGCTAGCGGAGCCTACGAGCAGTACTTC
CSAAASGAYEQYF
>TRBD2|TRBJ2-7|-|TRBV5-4
TGTGCCAGCAGCCCTAGGACTAGCGGGGTCTACGAGCAGTACTTC
CASSPRTSGVYEQYF
>-|TRBJ2-1|-|TRBV14
TGTGCCAGCAGCCAAGAAGGGGGTCTAACCTACAATGAGCAGTTCTTC
CASSQEGGLTYNEQFF
>TRBD2|TRBJ2-3|-|TRBV13
TGTGCCAGCAGCTTAGCGGGACTAGTAGCCGATACGCAGTATTTT
CASSLAGLVADTQYF
>TRBD1|TRBJ1-2|-|TRBV10-3
TGTGCCATCAGGGGACAGGGGGAGGGGTATGGCTACACCTTC
CAIRGQGEGYGYTF
>TRBD2|TRBJ2-1|-|TRBV11-2
TGTGCCAGCAGCGCTAGCGGGAAGAAGTTCTTC
CASSASGKKFF
>TRBD2|TRBJ2-7|-|TRBV18
TGTGCCAGCTCTCTCCAGACTAGCGGGGCCTACGAGCAGTACTTC
CASSLQTSGAYEQYF
>-|TRBJ1-4|-|TRBV10-3
TGTGCCATCAGGGGCGACAGGAATAATGAAAAACTGTTTTTT
CAIRGDRNNEKLFF
>TRBD1|TRBJ1-2|-|TRBV4-2
TGTGCCAGCAGCCAAGATATTAAGGACAGGGGGTATGGCTACACCTTC
CASSQDIKDRGYGYTF
>-|TRBJ2-1|-|TRBV7-6
TGTGCCAGCAGCTTAGAAGCCGGTAGCTCCTACAATGAGCAGTTCTTC
CASSLEAGSSYNEQFF
>-|TRBJ1-5|-|TRBV21-1
TGTGCCAGCAGCAAAGGGGCACAGCCCCAGCATTTT
CASSKGAQPQHF
>-|TRBJ2-1|-|TRBV6-1
TGTGCCAGCAGACTAGCTACGAATGAGCAGTTCTTC
CASRLATNEQFF
>TRBD1|TRBJ2-1|-|TRBV5-4
TGTGCCAGCAGCCCGATGGACAGGAGCTCCTACAATGAGCAGTTCTTC
CASSPMDRSSYNEQFF
>TRBD2|TRBJ2-4|-|TRBV28
TGTGCCAGCAGTTCCGCAGGGGCGGGGGGCTACAAAAACATTCAGTACTTC
CASSSAGAGGYKNIQYF
>TRBD1|TRBJ2-2|-|TRBV9
TGTGCCAGCAGGAGGACAGGGTGGAACACCGGGGAGCTGTTTTTT
CASRRTGWNTGELFF
>-|TRBJ1-5|-|TRBV28
TGTGCCAGCAGTTTCTTTTCAGGGGACCAGCCCCAGCATTTT
CASSFFSGDQPQHF
>TRBD1|TRBJ1-5|-|TRBV6-1
TGTGCCAGCAGGAAGGACAGGGATGGTCTTAGGCCCCAGCATTTT
CASRKDRDGLRPQHF
>TRBD2|TRBJ2-5|-|TRBV10-3
TGTGCCACCTCAGGTCAGCGGGAGGTAGGGGAGACCCAGTACTTC
CATSGQREVGETQYF
>TRBD1|TRBJ1-3|-|TRBV18
TGTGCCAGCTCACCACAGCAGGGGGCAAGTGGAAACACCATATATTTT
CASSPQQGASGNTIYF
>-|TRBJ2-7|-|TRBV9
TGTGCCAGCAGCGTAGGATCCGGGTCCTACGAGCAGTACTTC
CASSVGSGSYEQYF
>-|TRBJ2-7|few|TRBV6-1
TGTGCCAGCAGTCGGCGGCAGTTGACCTACGAGCAGTACTTC
CASSRRQLTYEQYF
>-|TRBJ2-5|-|TRBV7-3
TGTGCCAGCAGCCCCCTTTCGGGGTTGGAGACCCAGTACTTC
CASSPLSGLETQYF
>-|TRBJ1-5|-|TRBV5-1
TGCGCCAGCAGCTTATCGGCAGGGTCTCAGCCCCAGCATTTT
CASSLSAGSQPQHF
>TRBD1|TRBJ2-2|-|TRBV29-1
TGCAGCGTCGGGAACAGGGGCAACACCGGGGAGCTGTTTTTT
CSVGNRGNTGELFF
>TRBD2|TRBJ2-1|-|TRBV18
TGTGCCAGCTCACTTCGAGCGGGAGCGCGGAATGAGCAGTTCTTC
CASSLRAGARNEQFF
>-|TRBJ2-2|-|TRBV9
TGTGCCAGCAGCGTGGCGACAGCGCCCGGGGAGCTGTTTTTT
CASSVATAPGELFF
>-|TRBJ1-2|few|TRBV25-1
TGTGCCAGCAGTGAATTGGGCGAAAATAACCCCTCGAGTGGCTACACCTTC
CASSELGENNPSSGYTF
>TRBD1|TRBJ1-4|-|TRBV28
TGTGCCAGCAGTACACAGGGGCGAAGTGAAAAACTGTTTTTT
CASSTQGRSEKLFF
>TRBD2|TRBJ2-3|few|TRBV27
TGTGCCAGCAGTAGATACGGGGGGATCTCTGACACAGATACGCAGTATTTT
CASSRYGGISDTDTQYF
>TRBD2|TRBJ2-5|-|TRBV28
TGTGCCAGCACTCGTTGGGGGGGTTGGCAGGGAGTTCAAGAGACCCAGTACTTC
CASTRWGGWQGVQETQYF
>TRBD1|TRBJ1-1|-|TRBV9
TGTGCCAGCAGCGTAGCCACAGGGGACACTGAAGCTTTCTTT
CASSVATGDTEAFF
>TRBD2|TRBJ2-7|-|TRBV10-2
TGCGCCAGCGGGACTAGCGGCTACGAGCAGTACTTC
CASGTSGYEQYF
>-|TRBJ1-2|-|TRBV28
TGTGCCAGCAGTTTCCAGGACTATGGCTACACCTTC
CASSFQDYGYTF
>TRBD2|TRBJ2-7|-|TRBV2
TGTGCCAGCAGAATAATAGCGGGAGGGCCCCTCGAGCAGTACTTC
CASRIIAGGPLEQYF
>TRBD2|TRBJ2-7|-|TRBV5-4
TGTGCCAGCAGCTTCGGGGGGAGCTCCTACGAGCAGTACTTC
CASSFGGSSYEQYF
>-|TRBJ2-3|-|TRBV6-6
TGTGCCAGCAGTAGAGGCTACAACTCAGATACGCAGTATTTT
CASSRGYNSDTQYF